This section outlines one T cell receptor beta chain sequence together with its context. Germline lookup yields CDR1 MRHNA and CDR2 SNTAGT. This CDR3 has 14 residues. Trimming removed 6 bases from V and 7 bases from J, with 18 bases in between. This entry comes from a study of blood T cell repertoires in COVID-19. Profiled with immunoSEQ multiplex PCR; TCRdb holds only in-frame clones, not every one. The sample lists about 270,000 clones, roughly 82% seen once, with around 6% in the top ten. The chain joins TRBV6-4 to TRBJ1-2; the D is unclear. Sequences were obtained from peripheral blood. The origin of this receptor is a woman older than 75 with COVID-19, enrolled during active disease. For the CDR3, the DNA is TGTGCCAGCAGAGAGGGATCATTGATTGGTGGCTACACCTTC. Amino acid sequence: CASREGSLIGGYTF.